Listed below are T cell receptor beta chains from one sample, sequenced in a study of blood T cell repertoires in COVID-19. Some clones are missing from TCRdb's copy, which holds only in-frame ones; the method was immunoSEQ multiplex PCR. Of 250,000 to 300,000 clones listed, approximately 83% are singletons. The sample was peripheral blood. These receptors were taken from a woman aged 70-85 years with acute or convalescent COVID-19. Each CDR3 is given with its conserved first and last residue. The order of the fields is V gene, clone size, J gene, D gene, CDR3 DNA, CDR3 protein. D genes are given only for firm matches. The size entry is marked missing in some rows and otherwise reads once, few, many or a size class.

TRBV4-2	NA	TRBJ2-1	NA	TGTGCCAGCAGCCTGACTAGGTATGAGCAGTTCTTC	CASSLTRYEQFF
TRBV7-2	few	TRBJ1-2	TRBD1	TGTGCCAGCAGCTTAGACAGGCAGGGGGCCTATGGCTACACCTTC	CASSLDRQGAYGYTF
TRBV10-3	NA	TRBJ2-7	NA	TGTGCCATCAGTGAGCAGGACGGGAGCTCCTACGAGCAGTACTTC	CAISEQDGSSYEQYF
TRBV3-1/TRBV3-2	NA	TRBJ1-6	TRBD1	TGTGCCAGCAGCCCGCGGACAGGGGGATACAGTTCACCCCTCCACTTT	CASSPRTGGYSSPLHF
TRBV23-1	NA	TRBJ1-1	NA	TGCGCCAGCAGTCACGACAGCATGAACACTGAAGCTTTCTTT	CASSHDSMNTEAFF
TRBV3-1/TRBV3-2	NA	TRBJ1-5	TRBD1	TGTGCCAGCAGCCCTGGACAGGGAAACAATCAGCCCCAGCATTTT	CASSPGQGNNQPQHF
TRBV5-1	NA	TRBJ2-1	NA	TGCGCCAGCAGCCCCCGTGGGCGCTCCTACAATGAGCAGTTCTTC	CASSPRGRSYNEQFF
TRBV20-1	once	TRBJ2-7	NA	TGCAGTGCTACCAGGGTGGGGGAGCAGTACTTC	CSATRVGEQYF
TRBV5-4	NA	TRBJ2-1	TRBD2	TGTGCCAGCAGCTCGCCTACCGGGGGGGCTAAAAATGAGCAGTTCTTC	CASSSPTGGAKNEQFF
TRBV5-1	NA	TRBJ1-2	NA	TGCGCCAGCAGCGTGAGCATTATTGGCTATGGCTACACCTTC	CASSVSIIGYGYTF
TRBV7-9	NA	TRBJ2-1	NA	TGTGCCAGCAGCACCTACGAAAACAATGAGCAGTTCTTC	CASSTYENNEQFF
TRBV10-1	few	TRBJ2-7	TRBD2	TGCGCCAGCAGTTCGGGGGGGACAAAACCCTACGAGCAGTACTTC	CASSSGGTKPYEQYF
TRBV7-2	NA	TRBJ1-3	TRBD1	TGTGCCAGCAGCCCCCACGGGACAGGGGCTGGAAACACCATATATTTT	CASSPHGTGAGNTIYF
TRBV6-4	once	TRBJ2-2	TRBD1	TGTGCCAGCAGTGCGAGGACAGGGGCCGGGGAGCTGTTTTTT	CASSARTGAGELFF
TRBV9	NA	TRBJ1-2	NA	TGTGCCAGCAGCGTAGCCGGGAGGGGGATCTATGGCTACACCTTC	CASSVAGRGIYGYTF